The sequence of this TCR beta chain was determined in a study of human T cells and chemical hapten exposure. At the level of the study: Diagnoses of alopecia areata, totalis or universalis occurred in mostly female patients.

The time point denotes: pre-sensitization, week 0. The treatment was: therapeutic diphenylcyclopropenone sensitization with weekly scalp DPC. CDR1 is DFQATT, CDR2 SNEGSKA, per germline (reference sequence). V trimming: 4 bases; J trimming: 4 bases; junction bases outside the gene matches: 4. The CDR3 sequence is 13 residues long. The study used a library that attached unique molecular identifiers to individual cDNA molecules. From the RACE reads, TCRdb called clonotypes with MiXCR, one entry per CDR3 protein. The sample lists around 60,000 distinct CDR3 sequences, approximately 7% occurring once. This clonotype was picked up many times. Antigen specificity is unknown. The study, taken as a whole, reports: As the donors had alopecia, their immune response may differ from healthy people's.

The sequenced sample was whole blood, obtained in connection with sensitization to the hapten diphenylcyclopropenone (DPC). This receptor was taken from a woman aged 25-40 years with alopecia areata. Some clones in this sample may be carry-over from other donors' samples. V and J are TRBV20-1 and TRBJ2-7, with TRBD2 identical over 10 bases. The CDR3 DNA follows: TGCAGTGCTAAACTAGCGGGGTCTTACGAGCAGTACTTC. It specifies CSAKLAGSYEQYF.